What follows are 31 T cell receptor beta chains derived from one specimen sequenced in a study of cytomegalovirus exposure and HLA in healthy donors. Primers included in the PCR were 60 Vbeta and 13 Jbeta primers. TCRdb's copy holds only in-frame clones and misses some; the assay was immunoSEQ multiplex PCR. Found here are some 130,000 clones, approximately 80% of them singletons; the top ten hold over 2.5%. Sequenced sample: PBMCs. Receptors originate from a male donor in good health and CMV-seronegative.

This sequence joins TRBV18 and TRBJ2-7, with TRBD1 matching 10 bases. Looked up from germline, CDR1 is KGHSH and CDR2 is LQKENI. The trim removed 3 bases at V and 3 bases at J, leaving 5 bases unmatched. The CDR3 is made up of 15 amino acids. CDR3: CASSPGTGDLYEQYF. The CDR3 nucleotides read TGTGCCAGCTCACCGGGGACAGGGGACCTCTACGAGCAGTACTTC.

The chain joins TRBV11-2 to TRBJ2-1; weak D call: TRBD2 (5 bases). The CDR3 runs 16 residues. Germline lookup yields CDR1 SGHAT and CDR2 FQNNGV. The V end lost 5 bases, the J end lost 5 bases, and 19 bases lay between the germline ends. As DNA, the CDR3 is TGTGCCAGCAGCCCCTCTGGAGGTGTTGGAAACAATGAGCAGTTCTTC. This sequence encodes CASSPSGGVGNNEQFF.

The chain links TRBV30 to TRBJ2-3; possibly TRBD2 for D (5 bases). The CDR3 spans 11 residues. The germline V gene encodes CDR1 GTSNPN and CDR2 SVGIG (reference sequence). Trimming pared 8 bases from V and 7 bases from J, leaving 13 bases between. The CDR3 coding sequence is TGTGCCCGATCGTCGGGGAATACGCAGTATTTT. This codes for CARSSGNTQYF.

The table lists this clone with a few counts. The V gene is TRBV28, the J gene TRBJ1-2, with unresolved D. Germline CDR1 is MDHEN and CDR2 is SYDVKM. V lost 6 bases and J lost 5, with 10 bases in between. The CDR3 totals 12 residues. The CDR3 DNA is TGTGCCAGCAGCCGGGTCTCTTATGGCTACACCTTC. This gives the protein CASSRVSYGYTF.

The chain employs TRBV18 and TRBJ2-1, with D possibly TRBD1 on 5 matching bases. The CDR3 has 16 amino acids. V was cut by 3 bases and J by 0 bases, with 12 bases left in between. CDR1 KGHSH and CDR2 LQKENI come from the germline V gene. The CDR3 sequence: CASSPSDIGSYNEQFF. The CDR3 DNA reads as TGTGCCAGCTCACCTTCGGACATTGGCTCCTACAATGAGCAGTTCTTC.

The CDR3 DNA reads as TGTGCCACCAGCAGAGCCCCGGTTCAGGCGAACGAGCAGTACTTC. Its protein product is CATSRAPVQANEQYF. This chain links TRBV15 with TRBJ2-7, with D uncertain. CDR3 size: 15 residues. The V gene lost 1 base and the J gene lost 5 bases, with 15 bases spanning the gap. Germline CDR1 reads LNHNV; CDR2 reads YYDKDF (reference sequence).

This clone was seen only once. V and J are TRBV4-3 and TRBJ1-3; D remains ambiguous. With 1 base removed from V and 8 bases from J, the gap between germline ends came to 12 bases. This CDR3 has 14 amino acids. The germline V gene has CDR1 LGHNA and CDR2 YSLEER. CDR3 loop: CASSQGLGRDTIYF. CDR3 bases: TGCGCCAGCAGCCAAGGTCTGGGTCGGGACACCATATATTTT.

The V call is TRBV7-9, the J call TRBJ1-5; D might be TRBD1 (6 bases). CDR1 and CDR2 (germline): SEHNR, FQNEAQ (reference sequence). Trimming stripped 5 bases from V and 4 bases from J, with 18 bases between. CDR3 length: 16 residues. CDR3 protein: CASSASRGTSNQPQHF. The CDR3 coding sequence is TGTGCCAGCAGCGCTAGTAGGGGGACAAGTAATCAGCCCCAGCATTTT. Supplemented by reference TRBV7-9 and TRBJ1-5, the full variable domain reads DTGVSQNPRHKITKRGQNVTFRCDPISEHNRLYWYRQTLGQGPEFLTYFQNEAQLEKSRLLSDRFSAERPKGSFSTLEIQRTEQGDSAMYLCASSASRGTSNQPQHFGDGTRLSIL.

V usage is TRBV15 and J usage is TRBJ2-7, with a weak D call TRBD1 (6 bases). Germline lookup yields CDR1 LNHNV and CDR2 YYDKDF (reference sequence). The CDR3 totals 14 residues. The V gene lost 3 bases and the J gene lost 1 base, with 10 bases spanning the gap. CDR3 sequence reads: CATSSGQWSYEQYF. As DNA, the CDR3 is TGTGCCACCAGCAGCGGACAGTGGTCCTACGAGCAGTACTTC.

This rearrangement joins TRBV6-4 to TRBJ2-5, with a weak D call TRBD2 (7 bases). The V end was cut by 3 bases, the J end by 5 bases, with 16 bases between. Germline V CDR1 and CDR2: MRHNA, SNTAGT. The CDR3 runs to 15 residues. CDR3 in DNA: TGTGCCAGCAGTGAAAAAGGGGGGGGCCTTGAGACCCAGTACTTC. Encoded protein: CASSEKGGGLETQYF.

The V call is TRBV5-1, the J call TRBJ2-3; 9 bases fit TRBD2. CDR1 SGHRS and CDR2 YFSETQ come from the germline V gene. V lost 0 bases to trimming and J lost 4 bases; unmatched junction nucleotides: 6. The CDR3 contains 16 residues. As DNA, the CDR3 is TGCGCCAGCAGCTTGGAGGTAGCGGGGGTGTCAGATACGCAGTATTTT. Its translation: CASSLEVAGVSDTQYF. Full variable domain (rest looked up from reference TRBV5-1 and TRBJ2-3): KAGVTQTPRYLIKTRGQQVTLSCSPISGHRSVSWYQQTPGQGLQFLFEYFSETQRNKGNFPGRFSGRQFSNSRSEMNVSTLELGDSALYLCASSLEVAGVSDTQYFGPGTRLTVL.

This rearrangement joins TRBV29-1 to TRBJ1-2, with TRBD1 matching over 8 bases. The V gene end was trimmed by 4 bases and the J gene end by 4 bases; junction bases not matched to a gene: 2. Germline V lookup: CDR1 SQVTM, CDR2 ANQGSEA. This CDR3 comprises 12 residues. The CDR3 nucleotides are TGCAGCGTTGGGCAGGGGGCCTATGGCTACACCTTC. This encodes CSVGQGAYGYTF.

This clone was seen only a few times. The rearrangement joins TRBV18 to TRBJ2-5, with 9 bases matching TRBD2. V shed 3 bases, J shed 2 bases, and the junction held 1 base outside the gene matches. This CDR3 has 14 amino acids. Germline V gene lookup returns CDR1 KGHSH and CDR2 LQKENI. The CDR3 loop is CASSPGLAQETQYF. The CDR3 DNA follows: TGTGCCAGCTCACCCGGACTAGCGCAAGAGACCCAGTACTTC.

This clone has only one observation. This chain joins TRBV7-2 and TRBJ2-7, with TRBD2 as a possible D gene (5 bases). Germline V CDR1 and CDR2: SGHTA, FQGNSA. V was trimmed by 2 bases and J by 0 bases, leaving 8 bases between them. This CDR3 has 14 amino acids. This CDR3 reads CASSLSSTSYEQYF. CDR3 nucleotides: TGTGCCAGCAGCTTATCTAGCACCTCCTACGAGCAGTACTTC.

This clone came up a few times. The chain combines TRBV19 with TRBJ1-2; no reliable D call. Trimming removed 4 bases at V and 5 bases at J, with 14 bases between. Per the germline V gene, CDR1 is LNHDA and CDR2 is SQIVND (reference sequence). The CDR3 is 14 residues long. DNA of the CDR3: TGTGCCAGTAGTACGGGGAGAGTGAGTTATGGCTACACCTTC. It codes for CASSTGRVSYGYTF. Full variable domain (outside the CDR3, taken from reference TRBV19 and TRBJ1-2): DGGITQSPKYLFRKEGQNVTLSCEQNLNHDAMYWYRQDPGQGLRLIYYSQIVNDFQKGDIAEGYSVSREKKESFPLTVTSAQKNPTAFYLCASSTGRVSYGYTFGSGTRLTVV.

V and J are TRBV7-9 and TRBJ2-1; 7 bases map to TRBD2. The CDR3 is 16 amino acids. Germline V gives CDR1 SEHNR, CDR2 FQNEAQ (reference sequence). V was clipped by 5 bases and J by 0 bases; unmatched bases: 7. The CDR3 region is CASSPRGGPSYNEQFF. DNA for the CDR3: TGTGCCAGCAGCCCTCGGGGAGGGCCCTCCTACAATGAGCAGTTCTTC.

Remarks on this clone: One junction end disagrees with the germline gene, perhaps due to a read error. The rearrangement links TRBV18 to TRBJ2-7; the D is unclear. The germline V gene has CDR1 KGHSH and CDR2 LQKENI. The CDR3 length is 14 residues. The CDR3 here is CASSPPNTNGEQYF. The CDR3 coding sequence is TGTGCCAGCTCCCCACCAAATACTAACGGCGAGCAGTACTTC.

V is TRBV2 and J is TRBJ2-1, with TRBD2 matching over 11 bases. The trim removed 6 bases at V and 4 bases at J, leaving 8 bases unmatched. The CDR3 is made up of 16 amino acids. Germline-derived CDR1 and CDR2 are SNHLY and FYNNEI. The CDR3 reads CASSTDTSGGYNEQFF. In DNA form, the CDR3 reads TGTGCCAGCAGCACGGACACTAGCGGGGGTTACAATGAGCAGTTCTTC.

The rearrangement links TRBV28 to TRBJ1-5; maybe TRBD1 (5 bases). Germline CDR1 reads MDHEN; CDR2 reads SYDVKM. The CDR3 has 19 amino acids. V shed 5 bases and J shed 4 bases, with 27 bases lying between them. CDR3 sequence reads: CASSTTGTGYWLGNQPQHF. The CDR3 DNA sequence: TGTGCCAGCAGTACAACCGGGACTGGGTATTGGTTAGGAAATCAGCCCCAGCATTTT.

V is TRBV5-1 and J is TRBJ2-1, with 7 bases fitting TRBD2. Trimming cost V 0 bases and J 8 bases; bases outside gene matches: 8. CDR3 length: 15 residues. Germline-derived CDR1 and CDR2 are SGHRS and YFSETQ. Written as DNA, the CDR3 is TGCGCCAGCAGCTTGGAACTAGCGAGCAACGATGAGCAGTTCTTC. Amino acid sequence: CASSLELASNDEQFF.

The chain has TRBV9 and TRBJ2-1, with a tentative D call TRBD2 (6 bases). This CDR3 comprises 15 residues. V lost 4 bases, J lost 1 base, and 12 bases lay in between. Germline V gene data show CDR1 as SGDLS and CDR2 as YYNGEE. CDR3 amino acids: CASSPPTSSYNEQFF. CDR3 nucleotides: TGTGCCAGCAGCCCTCCGACTAGTTCCTACAATGAGCAGTTCTTC. Complete variable domain (other parts from reference TRBV9 and TRBJ2-1): DSGVTQTPKHLITATGQRVTLRCSPRSGDLSVYWYQQSLDQGLQFLIQYYNGEERAKGNILERFSAQQFPDLHSELNLSSLELGDSALYFCASSPPTSSYNEQFFGPGTRLTVL.

The genes are TRBV6-5 and TRBJ2-7; D possibly corresponds to TRBD1 (5 bases). The germline V and J ends were trimmed by 0 bases and 2 bases, with 11 bases remaining between them. The CDR3 runs 15 residues. The germline CDR1 and CDR2 sequences are MNHEY and SVGAGI. For the CDR3, the DNA is TGTGCCAGCAGTTACTCGGGGCACGGAACCTACGAGCAGTACTTC. Translating it yields CASSYSGHGTYEQYF.

This chain links TRBV7-9 with TRBJ2-7; D is ambiguous. V was cut by 5 bases and J by 0 bases, with 8 bases left in between. The CDR3 consists of 13 residues. Germline V gene data show CDR1 as SEHNR and CDR2 as FQNEAQ (reference sequence). The CDR3 region is CASSISPSYEQYF. CDR3 coding DNA: TGTGCCAGCAGCATATCCCCCTCCTACGAGCAGTACTTC. The complete variable domain, with remaining parts taken from reference TRBV7-9 and TRBJ2-7, reads DTGVSQNPRHKITKRGQNVTFRCDPISEHNRLYWYRQTLGQGPEFLTYFQNEAQLEKSRLLSDRFSAERPKGSFSTLEIQRTEQGDSAMYLCASSISPSYEQYFGPGTRLTVT.

As concerns this clone: The junction departs from the called germline gene at one end, perhaps through a read error. This chain joins TRBV19 and TRBJ2-6; 10 positions agree with TRBD1. Germline V gives CDR1 LNHDA, CDR2 SQIVND (reference sequence). CDR3 size: 16 residues. The CDR3 nucleotides read TGTGCCAGTGGGGGACAGGGGAGCTCTGGGGCCAACGGCCTGACTTTC. This encodes CASGGQGSSGANGLTF.

This chain connects TRBV2 to TRBJ2-7, with TRBD2 matching 7 bases. The CDR3 extends over 13 amino acids. V trimming: 8 bases; J trimming: 2 bases; junction bases outside the gene matches: 6. Germline CDR1 and CDR2: SNHLY and FYNNEI. The CDR3 DNA is TGTGCCAGCCTCCCGGGAGGAGCCTACGAGCAGTACTTC. Residues: CASLPGGAYEQYF.

The chain is built from TRBV28 and TRBJ1-1, with 12 bases aligning to TRBD1. V lost 5 bases to trimming and J lost 2 bases; unmatched junction nucleotides: 12. This CDR3 has 18 residues. CDR1 is MDHEN and CDR2 is SYDVKM in the germline V gene. CDR3 bases: TGTGCCAGCAGTACCACTTCCGGGACAGGGGGCGCTAACACTGAAGCTTTCTTT. Amino acids: CASSTTSGTGGANTEAFF.

V is TRBV2 and J is TRBJ2-7; D is perhaps TRBD1 (6 bases). Between the trimmed V and J ends, which lost 6 bases and 6 bases, there was a span of 24 bases. Germline V gives CDR1 SNHLY, CDR2 FYNNEI. The CDR3 has 16 residues. CDR3 residues: CASSQASTGSRGEQYF. CDR3 nucleotide sequence: TGTGCCAGCAGCCAAGCCTCGACAGGCTCCCGTGGCGAGCAGTACTTC. The entire variable domain, with the rest obtained from reference TRBV2 and TRBJ2-7, is as follows: EPEVTQTPSHQVTQMGQEVILRCVPISNHLYFYWYRQILGQKVEFLVSFYNNEISEKSEIFDDQFSVERPDGSNFTLKIRSTKLEDSAMYFCASSQASTGSRGEQYFGPGTRLTVT.

This clone was seen a single time. The chain employs TRBV2 and TRBJ2-5; D remains unclear. CDR3 length equals 11 residues. The germline V gene encodes CDR1 SNHLY and CDR2 FYNNEI. Trimming cost V 6 bases and J 5 bases, with 7 bases left between them. Written as DNA, the CDR3 is TGTGCCAGCAGACAAATGGAGACCCAGTACTTC. This sequence encodes CASRQMETQYF. Looking up the rest from reference TRBV2 and TRBJ2-5 gives the full variable domain: EPEVTQTPSHQVTQMGQEVILRCVPISNHLYFYWYRQILGQKVEFLVSFYNNEISEKSEIFDDQFSVERPDGSNFTLKIRSTKLEDSAMYFCASRQMETQYFGPGTRLLVL.

The chain combines TRBV9 with TRBJ1-2; perhaps TRBD1 as D (6 bases). The CDR3 loop spans 13 amino acids. V lost 7 bases, J lost 4 bases, and 14 bases lay in between. CDR1 and CDR2 from the germline V gene are SGDLS and YYNGEE. CDR3 residues: CASRGGQIYGYTF. DNA for the CDR3: TGTGCCAGCCGCGGCGGACAGATCTATGGCTACACCTTC. Full variable domain (rest looked up from reference TRBV9 and TRBJ1-2): DSGVTQTPKHLITATGQRVTLRCSPRSGDLSVYWYQQSLDQGLQFLIQYYNGEERAKGNILERFSAQQFPDLHSELNLSSLELGDSALYFCASRGGQIYGYTFGSGTRLTVV.

The rearrangement joins TRBV10-3 to TRBJ1-1, with TRBD1 as a possible D gene (5 bases). This CDR3 spans 15 amino acids. Germline-derived CDR1 and CDR2 are ENHRY and SYGVKD. Trimming took off 6 bases at V and 0 bases at J, with 14 bases between the two ends. CDR3 loop: CAISRLQGLNTEAFF. The CDR3, as DNA: TGTGCCATCAGCCGACTGCAGGGTCTGAACACTGAAGCTTTCTTT.

The gene calls are TRBV7-6 and TRBJ2-7; TRBD2 is a possible D gene (6 bases). Trimming removed 2 bases from V and 4 bases from J, with 24 bases in between. CDR1 and CDR2 from the germline V gene are SGHVS and FNYEAQ. The CDR3 covers 18 residues. The CDR3 loop reads CASSLRKGGSDGRYEQYF. CDR3 DNA sequence: TGTGCCAGCAGCTTAAGGAAAGGAGGGAGCGACGGCCGGTACGAGCAGTACTTC.